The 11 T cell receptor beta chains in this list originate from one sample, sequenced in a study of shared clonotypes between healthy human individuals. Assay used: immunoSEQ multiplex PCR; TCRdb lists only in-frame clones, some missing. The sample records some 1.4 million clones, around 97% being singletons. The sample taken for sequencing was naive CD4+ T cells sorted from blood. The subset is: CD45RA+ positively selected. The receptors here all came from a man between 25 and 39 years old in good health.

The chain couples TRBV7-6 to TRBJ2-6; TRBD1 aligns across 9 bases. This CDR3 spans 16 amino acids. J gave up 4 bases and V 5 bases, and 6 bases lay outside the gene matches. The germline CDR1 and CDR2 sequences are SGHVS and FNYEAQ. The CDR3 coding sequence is TGTGCCAGCAGCAAAACAGGGGGCGGAGGGGCCAACGTCCTGACTTTC. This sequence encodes CASSKTGGGGANVLTF.

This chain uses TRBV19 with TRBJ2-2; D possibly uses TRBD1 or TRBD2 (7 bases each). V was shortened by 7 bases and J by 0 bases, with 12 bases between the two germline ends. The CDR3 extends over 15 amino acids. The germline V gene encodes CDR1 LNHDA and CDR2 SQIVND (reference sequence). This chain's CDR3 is CASKAGQSNTGELFF. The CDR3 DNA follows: TGTGCCAGTAAAGCGGGACAGTCGAACACCGGGGAGCTGTTTTTT. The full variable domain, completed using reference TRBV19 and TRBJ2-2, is DGGITQSPKYLFRKEGQNVTLSCEQNLNHDAMYWYRQDPGQGLRLIYYSQIVNDFQKGDIAEGYSVSREKKESFPLTVTSAQKNPTAFYLCASKAGQSNTGELFFGEGSRLTVL.

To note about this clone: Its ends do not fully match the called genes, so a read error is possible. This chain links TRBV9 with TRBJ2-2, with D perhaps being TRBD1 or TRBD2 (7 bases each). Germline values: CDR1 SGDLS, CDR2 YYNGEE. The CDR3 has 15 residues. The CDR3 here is CVSTPGRGHTGELFF. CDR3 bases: TGTGTCAGCACCCCGGGGAGGGGGCACACCGGGGAGCTGTTTTTT.

CDR3 protein: CASNGGAQETQYF. The DNA of the CDR3 is TGTGCCAGCAATGGCGGGGCCCAAGAGACCCAGTACTTC. The V gene is TRBV28, the J gene TRBJ2-5, with D tentatively TRBD2 (6 bases). The CDR3 runs to 13 residues. CDR1 is MDHEN and CDR2 is SYDVKM in the germline V gene. Deletions cut 7 bases from V and 1 base from J, with 10 bases between.

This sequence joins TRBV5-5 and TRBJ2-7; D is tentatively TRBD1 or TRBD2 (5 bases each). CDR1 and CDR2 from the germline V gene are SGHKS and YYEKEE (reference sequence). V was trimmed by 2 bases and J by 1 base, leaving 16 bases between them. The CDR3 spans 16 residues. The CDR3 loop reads CASSFLEGLASYEQYF. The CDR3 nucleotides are TGTGCCAGCAGCTTCCTTGAGGGGTTAGCATCCTACGAGCAGTACTTC. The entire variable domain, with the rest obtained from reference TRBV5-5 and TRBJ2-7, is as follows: DAGVTQSPTHLIKTRGQQVTLRCSPISGHKSVSWYQQVLGQGPQFIFQYYEKEERGRGNFPDRFSARQFPNYSSELNVNALLLGDSALYLCASSFLEGLASYEQYFGPGTRLTVT.

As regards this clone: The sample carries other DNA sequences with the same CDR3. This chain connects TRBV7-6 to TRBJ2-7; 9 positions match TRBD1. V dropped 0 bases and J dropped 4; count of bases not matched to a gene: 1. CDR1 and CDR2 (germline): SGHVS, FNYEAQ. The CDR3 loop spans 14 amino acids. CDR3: CASSLAGQGYEQYF. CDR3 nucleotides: TGTGCCAGCAGCTTAGCGGGACAGGGTTACGAGCAGTACTTC.

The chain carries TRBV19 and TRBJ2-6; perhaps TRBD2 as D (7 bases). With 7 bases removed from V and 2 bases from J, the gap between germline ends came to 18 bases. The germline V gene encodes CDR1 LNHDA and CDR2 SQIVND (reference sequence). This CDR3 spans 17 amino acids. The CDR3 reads CASNHRGASAGANVLTF. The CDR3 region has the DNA TGTGCCAGTAACCACCGGGGGGCGTCTGCTGGGGCCAACGTCCTGACTTTC.

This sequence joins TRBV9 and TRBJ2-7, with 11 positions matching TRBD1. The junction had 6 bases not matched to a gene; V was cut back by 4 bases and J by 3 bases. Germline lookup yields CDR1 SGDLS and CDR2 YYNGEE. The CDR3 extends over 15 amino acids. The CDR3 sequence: CASSPQGTGGYEQYF. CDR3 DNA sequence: TGTGCCAGCAGCCCCCAAGGGACAGGGGGCTACGAGCAGTACTTC. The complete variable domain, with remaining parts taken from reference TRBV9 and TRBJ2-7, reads DSGVTQTPKHLITATGQRVTLRCSPRSGDLSVYWYQQSLDQGLQFLIQYYNGEERAKGNILERFSAQQFPDLHSELNLSSLELGDSALYFCASSPQGTGGYEQYFGPGTRLTVT.

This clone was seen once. The CDR3 region is CASSLGTGPEKLFF. CDR3 in DNA: TGTGCCAGCAGTTTGGGGACAGGGCCTGAAAAACTGTTTTTT. This chain connects TRBV27 to TRBJ1-4; 9 bases agree with TRBD1. Germline V gene sequence: CDR1 MNHEY, CDR2 SMNVEV (reference sequence). Losses at the gene ends were 3 bases for V and 7 bases for J; bases not matched to a gene: 3. The CDR3 has 14 amino acids.

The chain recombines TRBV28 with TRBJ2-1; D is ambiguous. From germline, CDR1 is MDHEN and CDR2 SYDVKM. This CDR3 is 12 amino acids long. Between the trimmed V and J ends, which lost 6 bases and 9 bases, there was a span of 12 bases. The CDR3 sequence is CASSQAVFEQFF. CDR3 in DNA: TGTGCCAGCAGCCAAGCCGTCTTTGAGCAGTTCTTC. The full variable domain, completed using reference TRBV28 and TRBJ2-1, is DVKVTQSSRYLVKRTGEKVFLECVQDMDHENMFWYRQDPGLGLRLIYFSYDVKMKEKGDIPEGYSVSREKKERFSLILESASTNQTSMYLCASSQAVFEQFFGPGTRLTVL.

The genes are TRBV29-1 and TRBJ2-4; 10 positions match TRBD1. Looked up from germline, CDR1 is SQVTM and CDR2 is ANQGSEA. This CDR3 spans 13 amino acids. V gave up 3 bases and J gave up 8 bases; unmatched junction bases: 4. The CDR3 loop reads CSVDTGTGDIQYF. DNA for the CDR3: TGCAGCGTTGATACCGGGACAGGGGACATTCAGTACTTC. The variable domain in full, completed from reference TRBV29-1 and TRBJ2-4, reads SAVISQKPSRDICQRGTSLTIQCQVDSQVTMMFWYRQQPGQSLTLIATANQGSEATYESGFVIDKFPISRPNLTFSTLTVSNMSPEDSSIYLCSVDTGTGDIQYFGAGTRLSVL.